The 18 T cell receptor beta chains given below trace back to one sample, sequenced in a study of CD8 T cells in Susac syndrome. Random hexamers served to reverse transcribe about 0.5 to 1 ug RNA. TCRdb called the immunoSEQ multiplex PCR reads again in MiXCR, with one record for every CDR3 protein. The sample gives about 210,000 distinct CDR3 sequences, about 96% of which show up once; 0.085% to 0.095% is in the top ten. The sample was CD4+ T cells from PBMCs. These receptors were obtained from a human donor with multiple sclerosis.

In DNA, the CDR3 is TGTGCCAGCAGCCTCAAGAGGGGTGACACTGAAGCTTTCTTT. This gives the protein CASSLKRGDTEAFF. The chain employs TRBV7-3 and TRBJ1-1; D may be TRBD1 (5 bases). V was trimmed by 5 bases and J by 3 bases, leaving 13 bases between them. Germline CDR1 SGHTA, CDR2 FQGTGA. The CDR3 is made up of 14 amino acids.

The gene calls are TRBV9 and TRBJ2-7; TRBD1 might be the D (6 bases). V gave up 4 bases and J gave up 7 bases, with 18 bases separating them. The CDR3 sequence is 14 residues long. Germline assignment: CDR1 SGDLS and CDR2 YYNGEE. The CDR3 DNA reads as TGTGCCAGCAGCCCCGGACCCAGGGGCTCGGAGCAGTACTTC. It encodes CASSPGPRGSEQYF. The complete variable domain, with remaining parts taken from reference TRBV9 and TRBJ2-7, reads DSGVTQTPKHLITATGQRVTLRCSPRSGDLSVYWYQQSLDQGLQFLIQYYNGEERAKGNILERFSAQQFPDLHSELNLSSLELGDSALYFCASSPGPRGSEQYFGPGTRLTVT.

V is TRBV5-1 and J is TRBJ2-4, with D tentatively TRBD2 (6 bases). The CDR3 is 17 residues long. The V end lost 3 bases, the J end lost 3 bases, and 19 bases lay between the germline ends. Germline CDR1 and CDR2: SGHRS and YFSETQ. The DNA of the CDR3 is TGCGCCAGCAGCTCCGTGGAGGGGAGGAATGGCAAAAACATTCAGTACTTC. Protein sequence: CASSSVEGRNGKNIQYF.

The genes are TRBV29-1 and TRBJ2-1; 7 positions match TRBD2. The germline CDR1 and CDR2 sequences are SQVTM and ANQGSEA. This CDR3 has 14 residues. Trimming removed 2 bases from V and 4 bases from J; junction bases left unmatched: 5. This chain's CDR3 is CSVESLAAYNEQFF. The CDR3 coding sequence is TGCAGCGTTGAAAGCCTAGCGGCTTACAATGAGCAGTTCTTC.

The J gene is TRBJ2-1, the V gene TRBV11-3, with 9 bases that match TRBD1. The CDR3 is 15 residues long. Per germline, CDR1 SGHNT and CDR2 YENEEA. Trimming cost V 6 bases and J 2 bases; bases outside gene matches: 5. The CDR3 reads CASSWGQGTYNEQFF. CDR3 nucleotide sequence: TGTGCCAGCAGTTGGGGACAGGGAACCTACAATGAGCAGTTCTTC.

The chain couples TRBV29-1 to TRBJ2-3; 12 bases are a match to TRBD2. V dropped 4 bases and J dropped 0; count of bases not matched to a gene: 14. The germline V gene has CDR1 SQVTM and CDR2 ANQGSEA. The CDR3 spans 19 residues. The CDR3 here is CSVAGGGLAGPSSTDTQYF. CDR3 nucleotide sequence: TGCAGCGTTGCGGGGGGAGGACTAGCGGGACCCTCTAGCACAGATACGCAGTATTTT.

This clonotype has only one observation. As DNA, the CDR3 is TGTGCCAGCGGAGGCCACGGAGATCCCACAGATACGCAGTATTTT. Amino acids: CASGGHGDPTDTQYF. J is TRBJ2-3 and V is TRBV5-4; weak D call: TRBD2 (5 bases). CDR3 length: 15 residues. CDR1 and CDR2 (germline): SGHNT, YYREEE (reference sequence). Trimming left V 7 bases short and J 2 bases short, with 17 bases between.

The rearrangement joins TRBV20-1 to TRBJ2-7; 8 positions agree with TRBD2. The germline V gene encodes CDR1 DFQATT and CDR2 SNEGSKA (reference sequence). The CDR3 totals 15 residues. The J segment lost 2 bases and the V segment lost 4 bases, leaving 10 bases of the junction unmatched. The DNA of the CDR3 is TGCAGTGCTACCCTCCCCACTAGCGGAACCTACGAGCAGTACTTC. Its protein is CSATLPTSGTYEQYF.

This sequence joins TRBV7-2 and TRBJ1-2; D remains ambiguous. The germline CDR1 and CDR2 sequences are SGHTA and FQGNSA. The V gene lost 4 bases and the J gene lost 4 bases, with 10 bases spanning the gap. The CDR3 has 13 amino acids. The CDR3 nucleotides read TGTGCCAGCAGCTCCCCCCCAGCCTATGGCTACACCTTC. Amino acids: CASSSPPAYGYTF.

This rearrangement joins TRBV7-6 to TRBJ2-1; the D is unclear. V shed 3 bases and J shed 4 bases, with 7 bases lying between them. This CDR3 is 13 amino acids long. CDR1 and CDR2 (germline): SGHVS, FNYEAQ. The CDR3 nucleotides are TGTGCCAGCAGCTTTGGGCCGTACAATGAGCAGTTCTTC. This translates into CASSFGPYNEQFF.

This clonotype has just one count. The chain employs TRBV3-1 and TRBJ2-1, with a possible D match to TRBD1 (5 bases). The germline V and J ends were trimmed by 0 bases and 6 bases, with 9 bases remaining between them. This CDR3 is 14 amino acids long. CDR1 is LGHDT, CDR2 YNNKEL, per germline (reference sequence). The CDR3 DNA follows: TGTGCCAGCAGCCAAGATCAGGGAAGCAATGAGCAGTTCTTC. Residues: CASSQDQGSNEQFF.

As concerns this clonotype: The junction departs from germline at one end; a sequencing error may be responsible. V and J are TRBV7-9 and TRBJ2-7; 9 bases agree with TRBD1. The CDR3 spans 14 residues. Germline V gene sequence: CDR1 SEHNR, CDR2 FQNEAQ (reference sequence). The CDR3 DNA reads TGTGCCAGCAGTTTAGGACAGGGGAGGTACGAGCAGTACTTC. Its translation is CASSLGQGRYEQYF.

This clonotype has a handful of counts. The CDR3 bases are TGTGCCAGCTCACCCGGACAGGGGCACGAGCAGTACTTC. This encodes CASSPGQGHEQYF. The chain employs TRBV18 and TRBJ2-7; 9 bases map to TRBD1. This CDR3 comprises 13 residues. From germline, CDR1 is KGHSH and CDR2 LQKENI. The J segment lost 5 bases and the V segment lost 3 bases, leaving 2 bases of the junction unmatched.

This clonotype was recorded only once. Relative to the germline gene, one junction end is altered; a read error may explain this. The CDR3 sequence is CACSHDWLGETQYF. CDR3 nucleotide sequence: TGTGCCTGCAGCCACGACTGGCTGGGAGAGACCCAGTACTTC. The genes are TRBV3-1 and TRBJ2-5; D unclear. Germline V gene data show CDR1 as LGHDT and CDR2 as YNNKEL (reference sequence). This CDR3 is 14 amino acids long.

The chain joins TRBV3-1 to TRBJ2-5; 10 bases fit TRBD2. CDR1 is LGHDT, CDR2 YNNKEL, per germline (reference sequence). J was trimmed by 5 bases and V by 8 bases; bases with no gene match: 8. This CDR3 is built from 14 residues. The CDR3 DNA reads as TGTGCCAGCCGTCAGCGGGGGGGAAGGGAGACCCAGTACTTC. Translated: CASRQRGGRETQYF.

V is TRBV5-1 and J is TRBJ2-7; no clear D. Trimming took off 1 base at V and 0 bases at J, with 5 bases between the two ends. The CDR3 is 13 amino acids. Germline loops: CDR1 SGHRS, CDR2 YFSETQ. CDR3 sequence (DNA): TGCGCCAGCAGCTTGAAGAGCTCCTACGAGCAGTACTTC. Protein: CASSLKSSYEQYF.

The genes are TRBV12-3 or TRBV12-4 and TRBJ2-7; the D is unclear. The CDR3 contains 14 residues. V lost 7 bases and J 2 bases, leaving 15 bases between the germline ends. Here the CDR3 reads CASTKHLEPYEQYF. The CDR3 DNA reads TGTGCCAGCACTAAACACCTCGAACCCTACGAGCAGTACTTC.

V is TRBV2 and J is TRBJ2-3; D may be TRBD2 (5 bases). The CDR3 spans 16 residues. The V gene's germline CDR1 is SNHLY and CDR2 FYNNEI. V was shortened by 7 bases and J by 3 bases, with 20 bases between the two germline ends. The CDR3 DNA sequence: TGTGCCAGCACTTCCTCGCGAGGGTATCGGACAGATACGCAGTATTTT. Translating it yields CASTSSRGYRTDTQYF.